This TCR beta chain was sequenced in a study of T cell repertoires in cytomegalovirus infection. Study as a whole: Public TCR beta signature analysis indicated the presence of both CMV infection and matching HLA type. Notes on the study in general: The study found HLA-C-restricted CMV-specific TCR beta clonotypes dominating the ex vivo response.

TCRdb redid the calling of the reads with MiXCR, one entry per CDR3 protein. The sample holds 750,000 to 950,000 distinct CDR3 sequences, just under 30% seen once. V lost 0 bases and J 0 bases, leaving 11 bases between the germline ends. The V gene's germline CDR1 is LNHNV and CDR2 YYDKDF (reference sequence). The CDR3 is made up of 16 amino acids. A note on this clonotype: The antigen is undetermined.

The chain carries TRBV15 and TRBJ2-5; TRBD1 might be the D (5 bases). This sequence originates from a human donor in good health (CMV status not recorded). Some clones in this sample may be carry-over from other donors' samples. The sample here was cultured CD8+ T cells from PBMCs, taken from culture after CMV antigen stimulation. CDR3 in DNA: TGTGCCACCAGCAGAGAAGGAGCAGGGTACCAAGAGACCCAGTACTTC. It specifies CATSREGAGYQETQYF.